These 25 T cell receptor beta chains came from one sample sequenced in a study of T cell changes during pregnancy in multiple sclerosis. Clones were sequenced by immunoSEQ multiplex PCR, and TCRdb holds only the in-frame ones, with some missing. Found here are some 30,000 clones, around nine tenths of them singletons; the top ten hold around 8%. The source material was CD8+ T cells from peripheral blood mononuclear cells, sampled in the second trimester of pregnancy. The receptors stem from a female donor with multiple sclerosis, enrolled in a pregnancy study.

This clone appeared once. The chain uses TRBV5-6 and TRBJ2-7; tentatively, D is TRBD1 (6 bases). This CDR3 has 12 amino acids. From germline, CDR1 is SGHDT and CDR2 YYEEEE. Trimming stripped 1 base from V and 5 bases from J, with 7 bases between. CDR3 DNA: TGTGCCAGCAGCTTGACAGGGCACGAGCAGTACTTC. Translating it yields CASSLTGHEQYF.

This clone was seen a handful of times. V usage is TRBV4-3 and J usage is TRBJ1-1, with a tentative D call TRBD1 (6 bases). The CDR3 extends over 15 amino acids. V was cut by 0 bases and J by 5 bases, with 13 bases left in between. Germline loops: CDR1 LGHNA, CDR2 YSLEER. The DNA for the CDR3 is TGCGCCAGCAGCCAAGAGGGGGCCCTGGGGACTGAAGCTTTCTTT. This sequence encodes CASSQEGALGTEAFF.

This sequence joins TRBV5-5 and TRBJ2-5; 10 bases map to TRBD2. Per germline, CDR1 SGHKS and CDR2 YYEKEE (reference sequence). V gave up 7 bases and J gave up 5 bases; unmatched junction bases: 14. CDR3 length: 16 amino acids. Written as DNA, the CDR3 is TGTGCCAGCGGTGGCAGCGGGGGGGCACTAGGTGAGACCCAGTACTTC. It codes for CASGGSGGALGETQYF.

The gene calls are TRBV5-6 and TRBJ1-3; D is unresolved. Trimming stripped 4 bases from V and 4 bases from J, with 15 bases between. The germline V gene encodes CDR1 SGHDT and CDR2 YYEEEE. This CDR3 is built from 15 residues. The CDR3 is CASSPPAGAGNTIYF. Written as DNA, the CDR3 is TGTGCCAGCAGCCCCCCGGCTGGAGCCGGAAACACCATATATTTT.

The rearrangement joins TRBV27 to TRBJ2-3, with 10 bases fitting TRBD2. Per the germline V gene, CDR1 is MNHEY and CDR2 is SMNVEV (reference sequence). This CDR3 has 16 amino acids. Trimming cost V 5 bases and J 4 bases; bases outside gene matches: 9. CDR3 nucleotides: TGTGCCAGCAGTCGACTAGCGGGTCAGGGTCCAGATACGCAGTATTTT. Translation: CASSRLAGQGPDTQYF.

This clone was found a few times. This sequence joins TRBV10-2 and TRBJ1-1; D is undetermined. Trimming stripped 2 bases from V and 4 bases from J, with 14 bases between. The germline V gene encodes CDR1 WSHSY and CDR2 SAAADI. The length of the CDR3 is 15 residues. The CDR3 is CASSETAPVLTEAFF. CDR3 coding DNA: TGCGCCAGCAGTGAGACAGCCCCAGTACTCACTGAAGCTTTCTTT.

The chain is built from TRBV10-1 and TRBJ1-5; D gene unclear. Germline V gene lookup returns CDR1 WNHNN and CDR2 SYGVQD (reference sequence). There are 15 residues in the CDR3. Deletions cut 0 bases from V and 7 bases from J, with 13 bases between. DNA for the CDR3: TGCGCCAGCAGTGAGTCGCCCGGTCCGGGACAGCCCCAGCATTTT. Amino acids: CASSESPGPGQPQHF.

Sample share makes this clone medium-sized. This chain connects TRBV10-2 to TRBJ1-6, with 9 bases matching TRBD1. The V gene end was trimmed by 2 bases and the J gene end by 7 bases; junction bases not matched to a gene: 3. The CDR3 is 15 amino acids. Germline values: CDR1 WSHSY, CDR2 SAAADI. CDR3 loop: CASSEVGQGNSPLHF. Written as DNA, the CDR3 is TGCGCCAGCAGTGAGGTCGGACAGGGGAATTCACCCCTCCACTTT.

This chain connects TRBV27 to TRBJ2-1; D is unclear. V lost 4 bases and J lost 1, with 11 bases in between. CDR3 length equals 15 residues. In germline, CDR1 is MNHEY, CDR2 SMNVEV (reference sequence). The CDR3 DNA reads TGTGCCAGCAGTTATCAGCCGACTTCCTACAATGAGCAGTTCTTC. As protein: CASSYQPTSYNEQFF.

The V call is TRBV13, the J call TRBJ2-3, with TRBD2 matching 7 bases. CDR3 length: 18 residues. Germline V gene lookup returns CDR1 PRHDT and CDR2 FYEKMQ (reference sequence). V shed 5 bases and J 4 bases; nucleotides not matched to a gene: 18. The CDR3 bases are TGTGCCAGCAGCGCCCCAGAAGGGCGGGAGCCTATTCCAGATACGCAGTATTTT. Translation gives CASSAPEGREPIPDTQYF. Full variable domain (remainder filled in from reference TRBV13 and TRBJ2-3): AAGVIQSPRHLIKEKRETATLKCYPIPRHDTVYWYQQGPGQDPQFLISFYEKMQSDKGSIPDRFSAQQFSDYHSELNMSSLELGDSALYFCASSAPEGREPIPDTQYFGPGTRLTVL.

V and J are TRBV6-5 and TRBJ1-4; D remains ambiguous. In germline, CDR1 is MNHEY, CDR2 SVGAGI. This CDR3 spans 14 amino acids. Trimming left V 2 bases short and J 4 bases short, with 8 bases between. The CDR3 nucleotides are TGTGCCAGCAGTTACAGAGCTGTTAATGAAAAACTGTTTTTT. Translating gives CASSYRAVNEKLFF.

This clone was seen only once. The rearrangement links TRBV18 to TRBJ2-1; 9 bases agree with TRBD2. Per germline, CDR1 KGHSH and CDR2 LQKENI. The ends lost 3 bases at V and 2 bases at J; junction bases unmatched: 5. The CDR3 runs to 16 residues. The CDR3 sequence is CASSPVAGAAYNEQFF. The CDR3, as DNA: TGTGCCAGCTCACCGGTAGCGGGGGCCGCCTACAATGAGCAGTTCTTC.

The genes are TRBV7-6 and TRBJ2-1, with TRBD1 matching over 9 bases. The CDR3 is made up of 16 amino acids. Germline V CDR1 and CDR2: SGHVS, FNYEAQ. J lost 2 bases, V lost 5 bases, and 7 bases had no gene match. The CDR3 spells CASSHVGQGTYNEQFF. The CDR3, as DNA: TGTGCCAGCAGCCATGTGGGACAGGGCACCTACAATGAGCAGTTCTTC.

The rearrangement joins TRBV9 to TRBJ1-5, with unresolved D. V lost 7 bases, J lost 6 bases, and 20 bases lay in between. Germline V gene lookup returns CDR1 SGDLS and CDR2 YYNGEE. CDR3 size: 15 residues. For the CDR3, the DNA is TGTGCCAGCGACGATGGGGAGGACTTTGGTCAGCCCCAGCATTTT. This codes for CASDDGEDFGQPQHF.

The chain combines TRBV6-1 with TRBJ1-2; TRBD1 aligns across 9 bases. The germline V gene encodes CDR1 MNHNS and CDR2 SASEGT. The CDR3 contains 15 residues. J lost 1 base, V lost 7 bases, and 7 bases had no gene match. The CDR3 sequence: CASMSWDRVNYGYTF. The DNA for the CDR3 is TGTGCCAGCATGAGTTGGGACAGGGTTAACTATGGCTACACCTTC.

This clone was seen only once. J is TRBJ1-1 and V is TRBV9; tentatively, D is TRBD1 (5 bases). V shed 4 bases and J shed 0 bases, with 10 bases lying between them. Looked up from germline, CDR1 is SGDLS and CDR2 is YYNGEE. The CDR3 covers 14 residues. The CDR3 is CASSLGGMNTEAFF. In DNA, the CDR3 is TGTGCCAGCAGCCTTGGGGGGATGAACACTGAAGCTTTCTTT.

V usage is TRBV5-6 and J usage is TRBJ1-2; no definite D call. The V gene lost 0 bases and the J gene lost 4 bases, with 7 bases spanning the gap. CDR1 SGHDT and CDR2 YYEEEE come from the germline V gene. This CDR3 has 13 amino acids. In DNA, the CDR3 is TGTGCCAGCAGCTTGGCCAACAGCTATGGCTACACCTTC. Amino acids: CASSLANSYGYTF.

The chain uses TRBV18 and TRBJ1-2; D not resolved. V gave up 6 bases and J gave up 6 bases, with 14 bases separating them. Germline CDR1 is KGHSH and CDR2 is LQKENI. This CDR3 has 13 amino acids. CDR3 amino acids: CASSFDGVHGYTF. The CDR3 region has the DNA TGTGCCAGCTCGTTCGACGGGGTACATGGCTACACCTTC.

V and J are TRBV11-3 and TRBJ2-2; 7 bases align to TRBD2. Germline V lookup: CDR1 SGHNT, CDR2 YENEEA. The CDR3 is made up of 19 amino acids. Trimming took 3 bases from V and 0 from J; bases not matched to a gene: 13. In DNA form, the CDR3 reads TGTGCCAGCAGCTTGACCGCGTGGGGGGGGAAAGCGAACACCGGGGAGCTGTTTTTT. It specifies CASSLTAWGGKANTGELFF.

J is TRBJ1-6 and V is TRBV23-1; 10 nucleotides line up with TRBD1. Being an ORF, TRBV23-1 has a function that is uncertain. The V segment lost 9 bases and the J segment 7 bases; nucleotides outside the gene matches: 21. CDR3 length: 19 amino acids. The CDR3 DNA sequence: TGCGCCAGTCCCGCCGGACAGGGGGAACGATACGAGCGAAATTCACCCCTCCACTTT. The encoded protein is CASPAGQGERYERNSPLHF.

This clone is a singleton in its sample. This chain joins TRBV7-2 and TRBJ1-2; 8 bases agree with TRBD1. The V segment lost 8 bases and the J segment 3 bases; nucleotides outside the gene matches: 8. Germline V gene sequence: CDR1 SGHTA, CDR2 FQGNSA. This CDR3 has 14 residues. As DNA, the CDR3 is TGTGCCAGCCACAATCAGGGGGCGGACTATGGCTACACCTTC. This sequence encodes CASHNQGADYGYTF.

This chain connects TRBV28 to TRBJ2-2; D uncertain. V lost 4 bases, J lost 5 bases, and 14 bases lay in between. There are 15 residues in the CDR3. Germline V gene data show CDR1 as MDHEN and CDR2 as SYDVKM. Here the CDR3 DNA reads TGTGCCAGCAGTTCGCCCTGGGCTGGGACCGGGGAGCTGTTTTTT. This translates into CASSSPWAGTGELFF.

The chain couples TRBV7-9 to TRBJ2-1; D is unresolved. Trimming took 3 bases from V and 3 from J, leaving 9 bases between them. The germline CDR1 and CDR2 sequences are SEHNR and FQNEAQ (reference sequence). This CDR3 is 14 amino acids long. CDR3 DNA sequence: TGTGCCAGCAGCTTCGTGGCTGACTACAATGAGCAGTTCTTC. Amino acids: CASSFVADYNEQFF.

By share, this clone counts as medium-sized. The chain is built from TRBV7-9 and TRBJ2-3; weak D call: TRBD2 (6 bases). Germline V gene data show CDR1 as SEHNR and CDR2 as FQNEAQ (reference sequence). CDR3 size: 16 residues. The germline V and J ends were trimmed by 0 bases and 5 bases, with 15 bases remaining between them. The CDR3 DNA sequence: TGTGCCAGCAGCTTAGCGTTTGGCGGGGCTATAGATACGCAGTATTTT. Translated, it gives CASSLAFGGAIDTQYF. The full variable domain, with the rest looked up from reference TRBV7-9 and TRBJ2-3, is DTGVSQNPRHKITKRGQNVTFRCDPISEHNRLYWYRQTLGQGPEFLTYFQNEAQLEKSRLLSDRFSAERPKGSFSTLEIQRTEQGDSAMYLCASSLAFGGAIDTQYFGPGTRLTVL.

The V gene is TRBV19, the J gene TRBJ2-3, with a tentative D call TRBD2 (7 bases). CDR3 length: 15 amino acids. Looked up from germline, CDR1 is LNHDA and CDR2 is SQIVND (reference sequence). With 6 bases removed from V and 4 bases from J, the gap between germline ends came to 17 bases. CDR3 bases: TGTGCCAGTAGCGGAGGGGGGGCCGCGGCAGATACGCAGTATTTT. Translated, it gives CASSGGGAAADTQYF.